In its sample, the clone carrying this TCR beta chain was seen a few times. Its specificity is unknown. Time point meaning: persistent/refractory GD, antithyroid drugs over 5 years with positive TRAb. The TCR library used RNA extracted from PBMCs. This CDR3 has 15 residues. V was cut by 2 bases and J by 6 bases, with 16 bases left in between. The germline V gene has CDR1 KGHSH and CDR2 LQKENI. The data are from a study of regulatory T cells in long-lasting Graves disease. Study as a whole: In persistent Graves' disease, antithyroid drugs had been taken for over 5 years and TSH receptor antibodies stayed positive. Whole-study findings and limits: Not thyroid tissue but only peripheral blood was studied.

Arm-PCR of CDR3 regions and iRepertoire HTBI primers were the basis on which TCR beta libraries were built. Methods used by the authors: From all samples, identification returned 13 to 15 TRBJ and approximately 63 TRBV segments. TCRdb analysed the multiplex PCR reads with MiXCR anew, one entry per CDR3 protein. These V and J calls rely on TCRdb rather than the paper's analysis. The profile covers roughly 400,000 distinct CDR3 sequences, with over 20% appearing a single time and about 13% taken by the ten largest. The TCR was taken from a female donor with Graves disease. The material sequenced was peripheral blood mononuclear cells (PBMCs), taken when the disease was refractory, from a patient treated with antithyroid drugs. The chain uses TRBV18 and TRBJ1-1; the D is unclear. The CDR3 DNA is TGTGCCAGCTCACCATCTATGGAGGACTCGGCTGAAGCTTTCTTT. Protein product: CASSPSMEDSAEAFF.